Described below is a single T cell receptor beta chain sequence and its context. This sample stems from a study of blood T cell repertoires in COVID-19. Study as a whole: PBMCs, B-cell-depleted T cells, or T cells were the source of the cDNA or gDNA that made up the material.

As originally analysed: By means of reference gene primer amplification, nucleated cell counts were estimated. The data were produced by immunoSEQ multiplex PCR, yet TCRdb's version contains in-frame clones alone and is incomplete. The V and J calls and clone size were taken over from that table, and D and trimming were inferred from the DNA. In the table there are roughly 76,000 clones, around 90% of which are singletons. The sequence was collected from a woman aged 55-70 years with active COVID-19. Material: peripheral blood.

The CDR3 nucleotides are TGTGCCAGCAGTTCTAGCGGGATCTACGAGCAGTACTTC. Its protein is CASSSSGIYEQYF. V usage is TRBV27 and J usage is TRBJ2-7, with 9 bases matching TRBD2. The CDR3 consists of 13 residues. Germline CDR1 is MNHEY and CDR2 is SMNVEV (reference sequence). Germline trimming cut 4 bases from V and 3 bases from J; bases unmatched to any gene: 1.